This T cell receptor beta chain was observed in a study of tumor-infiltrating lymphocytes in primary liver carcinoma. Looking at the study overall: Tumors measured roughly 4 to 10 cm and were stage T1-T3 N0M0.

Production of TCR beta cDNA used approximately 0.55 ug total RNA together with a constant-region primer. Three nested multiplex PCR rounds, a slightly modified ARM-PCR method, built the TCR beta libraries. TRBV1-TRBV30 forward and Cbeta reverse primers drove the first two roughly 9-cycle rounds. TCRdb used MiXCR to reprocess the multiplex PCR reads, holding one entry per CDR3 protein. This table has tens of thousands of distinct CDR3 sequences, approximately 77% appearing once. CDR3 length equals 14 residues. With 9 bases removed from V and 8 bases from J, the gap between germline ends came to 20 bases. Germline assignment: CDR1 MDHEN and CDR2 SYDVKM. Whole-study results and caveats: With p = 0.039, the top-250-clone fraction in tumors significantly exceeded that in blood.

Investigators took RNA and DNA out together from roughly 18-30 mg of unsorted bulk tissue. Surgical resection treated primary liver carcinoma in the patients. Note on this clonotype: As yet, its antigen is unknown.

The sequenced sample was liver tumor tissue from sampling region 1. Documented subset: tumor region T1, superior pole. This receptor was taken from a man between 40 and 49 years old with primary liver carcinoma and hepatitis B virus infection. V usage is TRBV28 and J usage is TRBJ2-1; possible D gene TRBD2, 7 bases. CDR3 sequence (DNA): TGTGCCAGTATTGTGGGGGGGACATGCGATGAGCAGTTCTTC. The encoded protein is CASIVGGTCDEQFF.